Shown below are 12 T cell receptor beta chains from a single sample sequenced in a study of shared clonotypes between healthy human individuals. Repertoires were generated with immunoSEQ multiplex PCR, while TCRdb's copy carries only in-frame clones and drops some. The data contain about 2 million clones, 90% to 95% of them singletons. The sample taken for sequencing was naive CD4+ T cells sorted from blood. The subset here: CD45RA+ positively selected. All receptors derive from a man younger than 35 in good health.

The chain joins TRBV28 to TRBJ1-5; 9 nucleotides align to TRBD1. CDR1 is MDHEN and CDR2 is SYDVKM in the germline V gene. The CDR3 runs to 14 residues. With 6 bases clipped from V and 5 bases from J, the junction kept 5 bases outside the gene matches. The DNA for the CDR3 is TGTGCCAGCAGGGAACAGGGGGCTTATCAGCCCCAGCATTTT. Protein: CASREQGAYQPQHF.

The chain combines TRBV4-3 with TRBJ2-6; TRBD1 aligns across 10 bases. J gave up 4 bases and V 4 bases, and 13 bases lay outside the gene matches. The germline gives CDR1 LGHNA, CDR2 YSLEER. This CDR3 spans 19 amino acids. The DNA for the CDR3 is TGCGCCAGCAGCCCGTCCGTTGGGACAGGGGTGTCCGGGGCCAACGTCCTGACTTTC. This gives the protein CASSPSVGTGVSGANVLTF.

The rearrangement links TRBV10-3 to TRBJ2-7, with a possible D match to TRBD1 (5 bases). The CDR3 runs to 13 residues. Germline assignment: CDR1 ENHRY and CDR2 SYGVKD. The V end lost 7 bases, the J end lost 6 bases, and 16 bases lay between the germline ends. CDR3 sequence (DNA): TGTGCCATCAACGGAGCAGGGCAGCCCGAGCAGTACTTC. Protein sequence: CAINGAGQPEQYF.

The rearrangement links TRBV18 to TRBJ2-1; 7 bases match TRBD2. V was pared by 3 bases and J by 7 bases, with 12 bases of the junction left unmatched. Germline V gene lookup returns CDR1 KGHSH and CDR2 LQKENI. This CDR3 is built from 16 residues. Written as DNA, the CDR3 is TGTGCCAGCTCACCGGGCCGGGGGGACCGTCGGAATGAGCAGTTCTTC. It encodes CASSPGRGDRRNEQFF.

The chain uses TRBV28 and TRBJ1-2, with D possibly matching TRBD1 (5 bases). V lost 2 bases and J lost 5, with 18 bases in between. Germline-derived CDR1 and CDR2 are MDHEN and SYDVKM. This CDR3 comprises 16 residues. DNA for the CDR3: TGTGCCAGCAGTTTAAAGCAGGGTGGACCCGTATATGGCTACACCTTC. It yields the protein CASSLKQGGPVYGYTF.

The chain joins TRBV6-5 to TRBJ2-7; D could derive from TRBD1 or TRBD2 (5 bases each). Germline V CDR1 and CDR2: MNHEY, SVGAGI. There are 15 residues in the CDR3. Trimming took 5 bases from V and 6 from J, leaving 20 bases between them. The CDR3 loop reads CASSRGSKRLAEQYF. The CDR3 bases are TGTGCCAGCAGTCGGGGCTCTAAAAGGTTAGCCGAGCAGTACTTC.

In DNA form, the CDR3 reads TGTGCCAGCAGTGGAGCTGCGGGCCCTAATGAAAAACTGTTTTTT. The encoded protein is CASSGAAGPNEKLFF. V and J are TRBV6-1 and TRBJ1-4; no reliable D call. CDR1 and CDR2 from the germline V gene are MNHNS and SASEGT. This CDR3 is built from 15 residues. The ends were cut back, 4 bases at V and 3 bases at J, with 12 bases in the middle.

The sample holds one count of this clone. The CDR3 region is CASSLTLSRGRRLAGVKGQFF. CDR3 in DNA: TGTGCCAGCAGTTTAACCCTCTCCAGGGGGCGTAGACTAGCGGGGGTTAAAGGGCAGTTCTTC. The rearrangement uses TRBV27 and TRBJ2-1, with 12 bases matching TRBD2. The junction had 26 bases not matched to a gene; V was cut back by 2 bases and J by 12 bases. CDR1 and CDR2 from the germline V gene are MNHEY and SMNVEV (reference sequence). The CDR3 loop spans 21 amino acids.

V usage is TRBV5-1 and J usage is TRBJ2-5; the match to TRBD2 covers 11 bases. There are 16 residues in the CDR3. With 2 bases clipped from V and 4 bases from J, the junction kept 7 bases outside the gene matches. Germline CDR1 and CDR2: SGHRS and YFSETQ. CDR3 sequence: CASSFGTSGGGETQYF. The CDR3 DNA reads TGCGCCAGCAGCTTCGGCACTAGCGGGGGAGGAGAGACCCAGTACTTC.

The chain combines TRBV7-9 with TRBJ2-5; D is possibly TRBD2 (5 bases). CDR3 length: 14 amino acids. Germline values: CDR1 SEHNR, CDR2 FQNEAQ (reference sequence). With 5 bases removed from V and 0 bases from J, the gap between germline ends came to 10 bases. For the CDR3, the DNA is TGTGCCAGCAGCCCCGACGGGAACCAAGAGACCCAGTACTTC. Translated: CASSPDGNQETQYF.

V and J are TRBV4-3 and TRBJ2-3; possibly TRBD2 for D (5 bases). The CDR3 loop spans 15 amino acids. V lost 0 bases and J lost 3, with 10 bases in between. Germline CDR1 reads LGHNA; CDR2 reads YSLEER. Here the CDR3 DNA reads TGCGCCAGCAGCCAAGATGGGAGAAGGACAGATACGCAGTATTTT. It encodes CASSQDGRRTDTQYF.

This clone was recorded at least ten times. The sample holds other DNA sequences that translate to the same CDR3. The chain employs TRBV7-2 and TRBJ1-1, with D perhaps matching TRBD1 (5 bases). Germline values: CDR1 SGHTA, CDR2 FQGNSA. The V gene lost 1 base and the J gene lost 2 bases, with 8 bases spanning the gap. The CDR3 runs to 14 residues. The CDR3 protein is CASSLGGVNTEAFF. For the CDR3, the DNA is TGTGCCAGCAGCTTAGGAGGGGTCAACACTGAAGCTTTCTTT.